Listed below are T cell receptor beta chains from one sample, sequenced in a study of T cells in localized non-small cell lung cancer. Sequencing used immunoSEQ multiplex PCR; TCRdb keeps in-frame clones, though not all of them. The table has tens of thousands of clones, around four fifths seen once. This material consisted of peripheral blood, taken before any cancer treatment. The receptors were gathered from a male donor at least 60 years old with stage II squamous cell lung carcinoma. CDR3s include the opening cysteine and the closing phenylalanine or tryptophan. The D gene is left open where the match is weak. The size field is filled for only some rows; it gives once, few, many or a size class.

v_gene,d_gene,j_gene,abundance,CDR3aa,CDR3nt
TRBV15,.,TRBJ2-3,.,CATSRRERTDTQYF,TGTGCCACCAGCAGAAGAGAGCGCACAGATACGCAGTATTTT
TRBV6-4,TRBD1,TRBJ2-3,.,CASSDSTGGADTQYF,TGTGCCAGCAGTGACTCGACAGGGGGCGCAGATACGCAGTATTTT
TRBV15,.,TRBJ1-1,few,CATSRDQQEAFF,TGTGCCACCAGCAGAGACCAACAAGAAGCTTTCTTT
TRBV5-1,.,TRBJ2-2,.,CASSLLGPGELFF,TGCGCCAGCAGCTTGCTAGGGCCCGGGGAGCTGTTTTTT
TRBV5-1,TRBD1,TRBJ2-7,.,CASSLGQGLTYEQYF,TGCGCCAGCAGCTTGGGACAGGGGTTAACCTACGAGCAGTACTTC
TRBV29-1,TRBD2,TRBJ2-3,.,CSGGGPGVGTDTQYF,TGCAGCGGGGGGGGACCTGGTGTTGGCACAGATACGCAGTATTTT
TRBV5-6,.,TRBJ2-5,.,CASSLGGGKETQYF,TGTGCCAGCAGCTTGGGAGGGGGAAAAGAGACCCAGTACTTC
TRBV4-1,TRBD1,TRBJ1-2,once,CASGQGYGYTF,TGCGCCAGCGGACAGGGTTATGGCTACACCTTC
TRBV5-5,.,TRBJ2-3,.,CASSENPGVTDTQYF,TGTGCCAGCAGCGAAAATCCCGGTGTGACAGATACGCAGTATTTT
TRBV5-1,TRBD2,TRBJ2-7,many,CASSRGGSSIYEQYF,TGCGCCAGCAGCCGCGGGGGGAGTTCCATCTACGAGCAGTACTTC
TRBV5-4,.,TRBJ2-2,.,CASSWRLTGELFF,TGTGCCAGCAGCTGGCGGTTAACCGGGGAGCTGTTTTTT
TRBV18,TRBD1,TRBJ1-5,once,CASSPRQGEDQPQHF,TGTGCCAGCTCACCCAGACAGGGGGAAGATCAGCCCCAGCATTTT
TRBV19,.,TRBJ2-7,.,CAGPARGRSYEQYF,TGTGCCGGCCCAGCGAGGGGTAGGTCCTACGAGCAGTACTTC
TRBV14,.,TRBJ2-5,few,CASSQGGGALVLETQYF,TGTGCCAGCAGCCAAGGTGGGGGGGCCCTCGTCCTAGAGACCCAGTACTTC
TRBV5-4,TRBD2,TRBJ2-1,.,CASSSGLARGNEQFF,TGTGCCAGCAGCTCGGGACTAGCTAGGGGCAATGAGCAGTTCTTC
TRBV9,TRBD1,TRBJ1-1,.,CASSPGQGNTEAFF,TGTGCCAGCAGCCCGGGACAGGGGAACACTGAAGCTTTCTTT
TRBV7-2,TRBD1,TRBJ1-2,once,CASSFTTGGDGYTF,TGTGCCAGCAGCTTTACGACAGGGGGCGATGGCTACACCTTC
TRBV27,TRBD2,TRBJ2-5,.,CASSLGLAGGPGRETQYF,TGTGCCAGCAGTCTGGGACTAGCGGGAGGGCCGGGCAGAGAGACCCAGTACTTC
TRBV9,.,TRBJ2-3,.,CASSSSLQVSTDTQYF,TGTGCCAGCAGCTCATCATTACAGGTTAGCACAGATACGCAGTATTTT
TRBV5-1,.,TRBJ1-1,.,CASSLDGYTEAFF,TGCGCCAGCAGCTTGGATGGATACACTGAAGCTTTCTTT
TRBV28,.,TRBJ2-5,.,CASSLFGGGPYQETQYF,TGTGCCAGCAGTTTATTCGGAGGGGGCCCGTACCAAGAGACCCAGTACTTC
TRBV30,TRBD1,TRBJ1-2,.,CAWSLLRTGNGYTF,TGTGCCTGGAGCCTACTAAGGACAGGCAATGGCTACACCTTC
TRBV19,TRBD1,TRBJ1-2,once,CASARDREYGYTF,TGTGCCAGTGCCAGAGACAGGGAATATGGCTACACCTTC
TRBV5-1,.,TRBJ2-2,few,CASNREGTGELFF,TGCGCCAGCAACAGGGAAGGAACCGGGGAGCTGTTTTTT
TRBV5-1,TRBD1,TRBJ2-2,.,CASSLRQGEYTGELFF,TGCGCCAGCAGCTTGAGACAGGGGGAATACACCGGGGAGCTGTTTTTT
TRBV28,.,TRBJ1-5,.,CASSLASWGMGQPQHF,TGTGCCAGCAGTTTGGCATCGTGGGGCATGGGTCAGCCCCAGCATTTT
TRBV4-1,TRBD2,TRBJ2-3,.,CASSQVPGGLTDTQYF,TGCGCCAGCAGCCAAGTGCCGGGGGGGCTCACAGATACGCAGTATTTT
TRBV6-6,.,TRBJ1-3,.,CASTPWGYSGNTIYF,TGTGCCAGCACCCCCTGGGGTTACTCTGGAAACACCATATATTTT
TRBV5-4,.,TRBJ1-3,few,CASSLWRSGADTIYF,TGTGCCAGCAGCTTATGGCGGAGTGGGGCAGACACCATATATTTT
TRBV7-3,.,TRBJ2-1,once,CASSLINRVDEQFF,TGTGCCAGCAGCTTAATTAACAGGGTGGATGAGCAGTTCTTC
TRBV2,.,TRBJ1-1,few,CASSDRAEAFF,TGTGCCAGCAGTGACAGGGCAGAAGCTTTCTTT
TRBV19,.,TRBJ1-5,.,CASSINRGGQPQHF,TGTGCCAGTAGTATTAATAGGGGCGGCCAGCCCCAGCATTTT
TRBV15,.,TRBJ2-1,once,CATSRDNSLVGNEQFF,TGTGCCACCAGCAGAGACAACAGCCTCGTGGGCAATGAGCAGTTCTTC
TRBV6-5,TRBD1,TRBJ2-7,.,CASRKTGQGVEQYF,TGTGCCAGCAGGAAAACGGGACAGGGGGTCGAGCAGTACTTC
TRBV4-2,.,TRBJ2-7,few,CASSQGLSYEQYF,TGTGCCAGCAGCCAGGGCCTCTCCTACGAGCAGTACTTC
TRBV4-1,.,TRBJ1-1,few,CASSRSTGNTEAFF,TGCGCCAGCAGCCGAAGCACAGGGAACACTGAAGCTTTCTTT
TRBV4-1,TRBD2,TRBJ2-1,.,CASSQEPFGRYEQFF,TGCGCCAGCAGCCAAGAGCCTTTCGGGAGGTATGAGCAGTTCTTC
TRBV27,.,TRBJ2-1,.,CASQFTMDSYNEQFF,TGTGCCAGCCAGTTTACCATGGACTCCTACAATGAGCAGTTCTTC
TRBV7-8,.,TRBJ2-7,.,CASSLVQGYLTSSTYEQYF,TGTGCCAGCAGCTTAGTTCAGGGATACCTTACGAGCAGTACTTACGAGCAGTACTTC
TRBV7-3,.,TRBJ2-2,.,CASGSDNTGELFF,TGTGCCAGCGGGTCGGATAACACCGGGGAGCTGTTTTTT
TRBV30,.,TRBJ1-1,.,CAWSVEEADTEAFF,TGTGCCTGGAGTGTAGAAGAGGCAGACACTGAAGCTTTCTTT
TRBV11-2,TRBD2,TRBJ2-7,.,CASRTSGGPRSYEQYF,TGTGCCAGCAGAACTAGCGGGGGCCCCCGCTCCTACGAGCAGTACTTC
TRBV4-2,.,TRBJ1-2,.,CASSQEDGRYGYTF,TGTGCCAGCAGCCAAGAAGACGGAAGATATGGCTACACCTTC
TRBV6-6,TRBD1,TRBJ1-2,few,CASSSDRGGYTF,TGTGCCAGCAGTTCGGACAGGGGTGGCTACACCTTC
TRBV7-6,TRBD2,TRBJ2-1,.,CASSLSASGSFMVNEQFF,TGTGCCAGCAGCTTATCGGCTAGCGGGAGTTTTATGGTGAATGAGCAGTTCTTC
TRBV5-1,.,TRBJ1-5,.,CASSVDSYNQPQHF,TGCGCCAGCAGCGTCGACAGTTACAATCAGCCCCAGCATTTT
TRBV6-5,.,TRBJ2-2,.,CASRDNSNTGELFF,TGTGCCAGCCGGGACAACTCGAACACCGGGGAGCTGTTTTTT
TRBV5-5,.,TRBJ2-7,.,CASSSPGNEQYF,TGTGCCAGCAGCTCGCCCGGCAACGAGCAGTACTTC
TRBV6-1,.,TRBJ2-5,.,CASNRGRGETQYF,TGTGCCAGCAACCGGGGGCGAGGGGAGACCCAGTACTTC
TRBV19,.,TRBJ2-2,few,CASTPIGNTGELFF,TGTGCCAGTACCCCGATAGGGAACACCGGGGAGCTGTTTTTT
TRBV11-2,TRBD1,TRBJ1-2,.,CASSSTGTGGYTF,TGTGCCAGCAGCTCTACAGGGACAGGCGGCTACACCTTC
TRBV4-2,TRBD1,TRBJ1-4,.,CASSPQQGSNNEKLFF,TGTGCCAGCAGCCCTCAACAGGGGTCAAATAATGAAAAACTGTTTTTT
TRBV10-3,TRBD1,TRBJ1-5,.,CAISLDRDDQPQHF,TGTGCCATCAGTTTGGACAGGGACGATCAGCCCCAGCATTTT
TRBV2,.,TRBJ2-1,.,CASRTGREQFF,TGTGCCAGCAGGACAGGGAGGGAGCAGTTCTTC
TRBV7-3,TRBD1,TRBJ2-1,few,CASSSGQGEEQFF,TGTGCCAGCAGCTCGGGACAGGGGGAAGAGCAGTTCTTC
TRBV5-1,TRBD1,TRBJ2-7,.,CASSLGPHRGSDEQYF,TGCGCCAGCAGCTTGGGCCCGCACAGGGGAAGTGACGAGCAGTACTTC
TRBV30,.,TRBJ1-2,.,CAWSVHPNGYGYTF,TGTGCCTGGAGTGTACACCCCAACGGTTATGGCTACACCTTC
TRBV2,.,TRBJ2-3,.,CASFWLGGTDTQYF,TGTGCCAGCTTTTGGCTAGGGGGCACAGATACGCAGTATTTT
TRBV7-2,.,TRBJ2-1,.,CASSQTGARNEQFF,TGTGCCAGCAGCCAGACCGGGGCCCGCAATGAGCAGTTCTTC
TRBV6-5,.,TRBJ1-2,few,CASSEDRTRGYTF,TGTGCCAGCAGTGAAGACAGGACTCGTGGCTACACCTTC